Listed below are T cell receptor beta chains from one sample, sequenced in a study of Ad26.COV2.S vaccination and SARS-CoV-2 variants. Sequenced by immunoSEQ multiplex PCR; TCRdb stores in-frame clones only, minus some. This table has 350,000 to 450,000 clones, about 91% appearing once. This specimen consisted of peripheral blood, obtained in a trial of Ad26.COV2.S vaccine versus placebo. These receptor sequences come from a person between 18 and 65 years old who received the Ad26.COV2.S COVID-19 vaccine or a placebo. Both conserved end residues are part of each CDR3. A D gene is named only where the DNA matches it firmly. The listing skips clone size in some rows; elsewhere it reads once, few, many or a size class.

J gene: TRBJ1-5
clone size: .
D gene: .
V gene: TRBV29-1
CDR3 DNA: TGCAGCGTGGGGACAAATACGAATCAGCCCCAGCATTTT
CDR3 protein: CSVGTNTNQPQHF

J gene: TRBJ2-1
clone size: .
D gene: .
V gene: TRBV21-1
CDR3 DNA: TGTGCCAGCAGCAAACACCTACTAACTGGTAGCGGGAGGGCCGGCGGGGAGCAGTTCTTC
CDR3 protein: CASSKHLLTGSGRAGGEQFF

J gene: TRBJ2-3
clone size: .
D gene: .
V gene: TRBV7-8
CDR3 DNA: TGTGCCAGCAGCATTTTGGACCCAGATACGCAGTATTTT
CDR3 protein: CASSILDPDTQYF

J gene: TRBJ2-2
clone size: .
D gene: .
V gene: TRBV15
CDR3 DNA: TGTGCCACCAGCAGAGAGAGATTGAACACCGGGGAGCTGTTTTTT
CDR3 protein: CATSRERLNTGELFF

J gene: TRBJ1-1
clone size: .
D gene: .
V gene: TRBV27
CDR3 DNA: TGTGCCAGCAGTTTAAGCGGGGGGAAGGGCACTGAAGCTTTCTTT
CDR3 protein: CASSLSGGKGTEAFF

J gene: TRBJ2-1
clone size: .
D gene: TRBD2
V gene: TRBV6-4
CDR3 DNA: TGTGCCAGCAGTGCGGGCGGGGGCTCCTACAATGAGCAGTTCTTC
CDR3 protein: CASSAGGGSYNEQFF

J gene: TRBJ1-2
clone size: .
D gene: TRBD1
V gene: TRBV28
CDR3 DNA: TGTGCCAGCAGACCTGGACAGGGACCCGGCTACACCTTC
CDR3 protein: CASRPGQGPGYTF

J gene: TRBJ1-4
clone size: once
D gene: .
V gene: TRBV19
CDR3 DNA: TGTGCCAGTAATTCGAGGGAGAGCCCAAATGAAAAACTGTTTTTT
CDR3 protein: CASNSRESPNEKLFF

J gene: TRBJ1-5
clone size: .
D gene: TRBD1
V gene: TRBV5-8
CDR3 DNA: TGTGCCAGCAGCCCCCAGGGGGAACCGCATCAGCCCCAGCATTTT
CDR3 protein: CASSPQGEPHQPQHF

J gene: TRBJ2-7
clone size: .
D gene: TRBD2
V gene: TRBV28
CDR3 DNA: TGTGCCAGCAGTTTTGCCGCTAGCGGGAGAAGCTACGAGCAGTACTTC
CDR3 protein: CASSFAASGRSYEQYF

J gene: TRBJ2-3
clone size: .
D gene: .
V gene: TRBV2
CDR3 DNA: TGTGCCAGCATCCCCGGGTCTCCAGATACGCAGTATTTT
CDR3 protein: CASIPGSPDTQYF

J gene: TRBJ2-1
clone size: many
D gene: .
V gene: TRBV15
CDR3 DNA: TGTGCCACCAGCAGAGATGTTGGGGTAATGGAGCAGTTCTTC
CDR3 protein: CATSRDVGVMEQFF

J gene: TRBJ2-3
clone size: .
D gene: TRBD2
V gene: TRBV27
CDR3 DNA: TGTGCCAGCAGTTTCGGTAGCGGGAGTGTCGCAGATACGCAGTATTTT
CDR3 protein: CASSFGSGSVADTQYF

J gene: TRBJ2-5
clone size: .
D gene: TRBD2
V gene: TRBV27
CDR3 DNA: TGTGCCAGCAGTTCGCGCGGACTAGCGGGAGCAGAGACCCAGTACTTC
CDR3 protein: CASSSRGLAGAETQYF

J gene: TRBJ2-1
clone size: .
D gene: .
V gene: TRBV30
CDR3 DNA: TGTGCCTGGAGTGAAGGTTCGGGACTTGAGCAGTTCTTC
CDR3 protein: CAWSEGSGLEQFF

J gene: TRBJ1-1
clone size: .
D gene: .
V gene: TRBV20-1
CDR3 DNA: TGCAGTGCTAGTGCAGGGGCAACTGAAGCTTTCTTT
CDR3 protein: CSASAGATEAFF

J gene: TRBJ2-1
clone size: .
D gene: .
V gene: TRBV27
CDR3 DNA: TGTGCCAGCAGTTTATCGGGCAGGCTTACGCGCAATGAGCAGTTCTTC
CDR3 protein: CASSLSGRLTRNEQFF

J gene: TRBJ1-1
clone size: once
D gene: TRBD1
V gene: TRBV30
CDR3 DNA: TGTGCCTGGACCCTCGCCGGGACAGGGGGCACTGAAGCTTTCTTT
CDR3 protein: CAWTLAGTGGTEAFF

J gene: TRBJ2-2
clone size: .
D gene: .
V gene: TRBV27
CDR3 DNA: TGTGCCAGCGGCAATGGGGAGCTGTTTTTT
CDR3 protein: CASGNGELFF

J gene: TRBJ2-7
clone size: .
D gene: .
V gene: TRBV29-1
CDR3 DNA: TGCAGCGTTCGAGGCCGGTCCGGAACCTACGAGCAGTACTTC
CDR3 protein: CSVRGRSGTYEQYF

J gene: TRBJ2-5
clone size: .
D gene: .
V gene: TRBV7-9
CDR3 DNA: TGTGCCAGCAGCTTAGTCGGAGAGACCCAGTACTTC
CDR3 protein: CASSLVGETQYF

J gene: TRBJ1-4
clone size: .
D gene: .
V gene: TRBV28
CDR3 DNA: TGTGCCAGCAGTCCCCCCCTAGGCCAAGTTCTTAATGAAAAACTGTTTTTT
CDR3 protein: CASSPPLGQVLNEKLFF

J gene: TRBJ2-1
clone size: .
D gene: .
V gene: TRBV5-1
CDR3 DNA: TGCGCCAGCAGCCCCGGACTGTTAATCTCTTACAATGAGCAGTTCTTC
CDR3 protein: CASSPGLLISYNEQFF

J gene: TRBJ1-6
clone size: .
D gene: TRBD1
V gene: TRBV28
CDR3 DNA: TGTGCCAGCAACGCCGCCCAGGGGGGTTCACCCCTCCACTTT
CDR3 protein: CASNAAQGGSPLHF

J gene: TRBJ2-7
clone size: .
D gene: .
V gene: TRBV6-2/TRBV6-3
CDR3 DNA: TGTGCCAGCAGTTACTCGACCGCCCGGGACGCAGGCTACGAGCAGTACTTC
CDR3 protein: CASSYSTARDAGYEQYF

J gene: TRBJ2-6
clone size: .
D gene: .
V gene: TRBV6-5
CDR3 DNA: TGTGCCAGCAGTTACACACCTTTCTCTGGGGCCAACGTCCTGACTTTC
CDR3 protein: CASSYTPFSGANVLTF

J gene: TRBJ2-7
clone size: .
D gene: .
V gene: TRBV29-1
CDR3 DNA: TGCAGCGTCACAGGGCCCCGCTACGAGCAGTACTTC
CDR3 protein: CSVTGPRYEQYF

J gene: TRBJ1-3
clone size: once
D gene: .
V gene: TRBV5-4
CDR3 DNA: TGTGCCAGCAGCCCCGGACCAGGGGATGGAAACACCATATATTTT
CDR3 protein: CASSPGPGDGNTIYF

J gene: TRBJ2-1
clone size: .
D gene: TRBD1
V gene: TRBV5-1
CDR3 DNA: TGCGCCAGCAGCTTTCTACAGGGGGACAATGAGCAGTTCTTC
CDR3 protein: CASSFLQGDNEQFF

J gene: TRBJ2-7
clone size: .
D gene: .
V gene: TRBV27
CDR3 DNA: TGTGCCAGCAGGAACCGAAACTACGAGCAGTACTTC
CDR3 protein: CASRNRNYEQYF

J gene: TRBJ1-1
clone size: .
D gene: .
V gene: TRBV2
CDR3 DNA: TGTGCCAGCAAAGAGGCTTTTACTGAAGCTTTCTTT
CDR3 protein: CASKEAFTEAFF

J gene: TRBJ1-5
clone size: few
D gene: .
V gene: TRBV23-1
CDR3 DNA: TGCGCCAGCAGTCAATCAGCCCCCCCGTGGCCCCAGCATTTT
CDR3 protein: CASSQSAPPWPQHF

J gene: TRBJ2-1
clone size: .
D gene: TRBD2
V gene: TRBV28
CDR3 DNA: TGTGCCAGCAGTCCAGGACTAGGTTTCAATGAGCAGTTCTTC
CDR3 protein: CASSPGLGFNEQFF

J gene: TRBJ2-3
clone size: .
D gene: TRBD1
V gene: TRBV5-6
CDR3 DNA: TGTGCCAGCAGCTTGTACAGGGGGTTAGCGGTAGATACGCAGTATTTT
CDR3 protein: CASSLYRGLAVDTQYF

J gene: TRBJ2-1
clone size: .
D gene: .
V gene: TRBV28
CDR3 DNA: TGTGCCAGCAGTTTAAATGAGGGAGCGAGGGGATACAATGAGCAGTTCTTC
CDR3 protein: CASSLNEGARGYNEQFF

J gene: TRBJ2-1
clone size: .
D gene: .
V gene: TRBV27
CDR3 DNA: TGTGCCAGCATGGGAGTTGAGCAGTTCTTC
CDR3 protein: CASMGVEQFF

J gene: TRBJ1-3
clone size: .
D gene: .
V gene: TRBV28
CDR3 DNA: TGTGCCAGCAGTTCTACGGACAGTGGAAACACCATATATTTT
CDR3 protein: CASSSTDSGNTIYF

J gene: TRBJ2-2
clone size: .
D gene: .
V gene: TRBV7-9
CDR3 DNA: TGTGCCAGCAGCAAGCGGGCGAACACCGGGGAGCTGTTTTTT
CDR3 protein: CASSKRANTGELFF

J gene: TRBJ1-6
clone size: .
D gene: TRBD1
V gene: TRBV6-1
CDR3 DNA: TGTGCCAGCAGTGAACAGGGGGGAAGCTCACCCCTCCACTTT
CDR3 protein: CASSEQGGSSPLHF

J gene: TRBJ1-1
clone size: .
D gene: .
V gene: TRBV30
CDR3 DNA: TGTGCCTTCCGGGACCTAAAGCGAACTGAAGCTTTCTTT
CDR3 protein: CAFRDLKRTEAFF

J gene: TRBJ1-6
clone size: .
D gene: TRBD1
V gene: TRBV11-2
CDR3 DNA: TGTGCCAGCAGCTTCGAAGACAGGGGGCATTCACCCCTCCACTTT
CDR3 protein: CASSFEDRGHSPLHF

J gene: TRBJ2-7
clone size: .
D gene: .
V gene: TRBV19
CDR3 DNA: TGTGCCAGTAGTTCCCGGGGGGCAGGGGACCACGAGCAGTACTTC
CDR3 protein: CASSSRGAGDHEQYF

J gene: TRBJ2-7
clone size: .
D gene: .
V gene: TRBV5-1
CDR3 DNA: TGCGCCAGCAGCTTGTCTCCGGGATCCTACGAGCAGTACTTC
CDR3 protein: CASSLSPGSYEQYF

J gene: TRBJ2-5
clone size: .
D gene: .
V gene: TRBV6-5
CDR3 DNA: TGTGCCAGCAGTTCTACGAAGACCCAGTACTTC
CDR3 protein: CASSSTKTQYF

J gene: TRBJ2-3
clone size: .
D gene: .
V gene: TRBV6-5
CDR3 DNA: TGTGCCAGCAGTCATAGGCAACCGCCCGCAGATACGCAGTATTTT
CDR3 protein: CASSHRQPPADTQYF

J gene: TRBJ2-1
clone size: .
D gene: TRBD2
V gene: TRBV7-9
CDR3 DNA: TGTGCCAGCAGCGCGAGGCAGGGACTAGCTCTCTACAATGAGCAGTTCTTC
CDR3 protein: CASSARQGLALYNEQFF

J gene: TRBJ2-7
clone size: once
D gene: .
V gene: TRBV5-6
CDR3 DNA: TGTGCCAGCAGCTTGTGGGGGACCGACAGCTCCTACGAGCAGTACTTC
CDR3 protein: CASSLWGTDSSYEQYF

J gene: TRBJ2-7
clone size: once
D gene: TRBD2
V gene: TRBV5-1
CDR3 DNA: TGCGCCAGCAGCCGCCCCAGGGCGGGGGGGCCCCTGGGCTACGAGCAGTACTTC
CDR3 protein: CASSRPRAGGPLGYEQYF

J gene: TRBJ1-1
clone size: .
D gene: .
V gene: TRBV25-1
CDR3 DNA: TGTGCCAGCAGTGATTCAGGGGAGGCGACAAACACTGAAGCTTTCTTT
CDR3 protein: CASSDSGEATNTEAFF

J gene: TRBJ2-3
clone size: .
D gene: TRBD2
V gene: TRBV5-1
CDR3 DNA: TGCGCCAGCAGTTCGGGAGGCGCCCCGGCAGATACGCAGTATTTT
CDR3 protein: CASSSGGAPADTQYF

J gene: TRBJ2-5
clone size: .
D gene: .
V gene: TRBV5-1
CDR3 DNA: TGCGCCAGCAGCTCCCAAGGCAGGGGTGAAGAGACCCAGTACTTC
CDR3 protein: CASSSQGRGEETQYF